This TCR beta chain comes out of a study of CD8 T cells in ankylosing spondylitis. The study, taken as a whole, reports: Seemingly distinctive of ankylosing spondylitis blood was a TCR beta motif formed by eight highly homologous variants.

This clonotype was recorded a few times. Its matching antigen is unknown. The germline V gene encodes CDR1 SGHRS and CDR2 YFSETQ. CDR3 size: 13 residues. Trimming pared 3 bases from V and 7 bases from J, leaving 11 bases between. From the 5' RACE reads, TCRdb called clonotypes with MiXCR, one entry per CDR3 protein. The table lists around 390,000 distinct CDR3 sequences, about a fifth of them singletons, with less than 20% in the top ten. The J gene is TRBJ2-1, the V gene TRBV5-1, with D uncertain. This TCR derives from a male donor with ankylosing spondylitis. The material sequenced was blood, either unsorted or a sorted T cell fraction (not recorded which). CDR3 in DNA: TGCGCCAGCAGCTCCCAACAGAAGAATGAGCAGTTCTTC. As protein: CASSSQQKNEQFF.